What follows is one TCR beta chain and its context. This entry is derived from a study of Graves' ophthalmopathy and Graves' hyperthyroidism. The overall study: At the time of initial diagnosis and before any treatment, peripheral blood was collected.

TCR beta CDR3 regions were amplified from RNA transcripts. The workflow started with a first-round RT-PCR run with HTBI primers and then moved on to a second-round multiplex PCR. TCRdb reprocessed the multiplex PCR reads with MiXCR, giving one entry per CDR3 protein. In the table there are more than 550,000 distinct CDR3 sequences, just over 40% of which are singletons. This CDR3 comprises 13 residues. V lost 3 bases, J lost 2 bases, and 11 bases lay in between. Germline V CDR1 and CDR2: DFQATT, SNEGSKA (reference sequence). The TCR comes from an adult man with Graves' ophthalmopathy. The sequencing input was peripheral blood. The rearrangement joins TRBV20-1 to TRBJ2-7, with D unresolved. The CDR3 DNA reads TGCAGTGCTAGTGAAACAGCCACCTACGAGCAGTACTTC. It encodes CSASETATYEQYF.